This TCR beta chain stems from a study of cytomegalovirus exposure and HLA in healthy donors. General observations from the study: In a later analysis, TCR beta V- and J-gene trimming showed a link to a missense DCLRE1C variant.

PCR involved 60 Vbeta and 13 Jbeta primers. Clones were sequenced by immunoSEQ multiplex PCR, and TCRdb holds only the in-frame ones, with some missing. Among 100,000 or so clones listed, roughly 70% were seen once. Concerning this clone: No antigen is known for it.

Germline values: CDR1 MDHEN, CDR2 SYDVKM. Trimming at V came to 6 bases and at J to 7 bases, leaving 12 bases not matched to a gene. There are 16 residues in the CDR3. The specimen sequenced was PBMCs. The clonotype comes from a man in his fifties or sixties in good health and CMV-seronegative. This chain joins TRBV28 and TRBJ2-4; 10 bases map to TRBD1. CDR3 residues: CASSSGQGGFGNIQYF. The CDR3 DNA reads as TGTGCCAGCAGCTCCGGACAGGGGGGGTTTGGGAACATTCAGTACTTC.